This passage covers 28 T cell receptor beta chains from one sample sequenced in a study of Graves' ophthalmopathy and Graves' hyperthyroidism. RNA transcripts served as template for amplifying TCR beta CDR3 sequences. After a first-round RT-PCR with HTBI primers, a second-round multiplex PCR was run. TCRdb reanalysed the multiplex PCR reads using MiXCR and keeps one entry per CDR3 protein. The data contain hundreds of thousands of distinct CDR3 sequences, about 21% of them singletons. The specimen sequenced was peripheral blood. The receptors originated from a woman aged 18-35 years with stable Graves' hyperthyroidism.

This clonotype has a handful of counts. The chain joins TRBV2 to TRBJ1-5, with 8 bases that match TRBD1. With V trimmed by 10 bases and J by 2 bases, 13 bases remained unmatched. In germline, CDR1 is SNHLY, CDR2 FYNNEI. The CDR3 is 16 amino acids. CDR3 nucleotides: TGTGCCACCGCGGGAACAGGGGGTACGGGCAATCAGCCCCAGCATTTT. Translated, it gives CATAGTGGTGNQPQHF.

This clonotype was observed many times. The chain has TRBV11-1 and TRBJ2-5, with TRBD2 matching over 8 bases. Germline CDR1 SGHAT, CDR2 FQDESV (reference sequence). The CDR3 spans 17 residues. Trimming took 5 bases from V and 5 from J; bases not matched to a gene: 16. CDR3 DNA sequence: TGTGCCAGCAGCCGCTCCCTGGGCGGGGGACTAGAGGAGACCCAGTACTTC. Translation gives CASSRSLGGGLEETQYF.

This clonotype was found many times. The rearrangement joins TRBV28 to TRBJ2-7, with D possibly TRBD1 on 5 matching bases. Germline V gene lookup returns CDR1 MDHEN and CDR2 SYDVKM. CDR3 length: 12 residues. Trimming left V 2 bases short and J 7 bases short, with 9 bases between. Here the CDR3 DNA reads TGTGCCAGCAGTTTACTCAGGGATGAGCAGTACTTC. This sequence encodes CASSLLRDEQYF.

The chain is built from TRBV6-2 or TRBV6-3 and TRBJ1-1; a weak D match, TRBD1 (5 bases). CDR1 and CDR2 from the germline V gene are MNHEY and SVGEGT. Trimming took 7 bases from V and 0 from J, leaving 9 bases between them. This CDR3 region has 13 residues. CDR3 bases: TGTGCCAGCATACTACAGGTGAACACTGAAGCTTTCTTT. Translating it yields CASILQVNTEAFF.

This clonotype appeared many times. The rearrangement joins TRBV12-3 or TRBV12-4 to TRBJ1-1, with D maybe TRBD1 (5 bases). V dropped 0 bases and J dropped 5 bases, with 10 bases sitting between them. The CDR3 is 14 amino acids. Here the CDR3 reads CASSLAGERTEAFF. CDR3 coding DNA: TGTGCCAGCAGTTTAGCAGGGGAGAGGACTGAAGCTTTCTTT.

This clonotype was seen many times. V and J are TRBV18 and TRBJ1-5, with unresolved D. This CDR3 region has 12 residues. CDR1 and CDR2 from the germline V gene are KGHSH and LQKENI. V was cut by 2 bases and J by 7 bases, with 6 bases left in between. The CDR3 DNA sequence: TGTGCCAGCTCACCAGGGTCGCAGCCCCAGCATTTT. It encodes CASSPGSQPQHF.

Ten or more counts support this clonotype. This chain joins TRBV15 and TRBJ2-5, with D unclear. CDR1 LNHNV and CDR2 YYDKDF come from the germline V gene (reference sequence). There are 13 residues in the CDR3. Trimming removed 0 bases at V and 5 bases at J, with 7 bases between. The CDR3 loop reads CATSREALETQYF. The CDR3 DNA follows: TGTGCCACCAGCAGAGAAGCTCTGGAGACCCAGTACTTC. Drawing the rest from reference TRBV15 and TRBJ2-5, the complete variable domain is DAMVIQNPRYQVTQFGKPVTLSCSQTLNHNVMYWYQQKSSQAPKLLFHYYDKDFNNEADTPDNFQSRRPNTSFCFLDIRSPGLGDTAMYLCATSREALETQYFGPGTRLLVL.

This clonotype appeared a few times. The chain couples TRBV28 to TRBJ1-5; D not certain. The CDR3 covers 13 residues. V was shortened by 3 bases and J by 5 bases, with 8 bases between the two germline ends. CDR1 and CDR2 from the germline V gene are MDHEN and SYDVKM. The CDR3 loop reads CASSFQSYQPQHF. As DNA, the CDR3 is TGTGCCAGCAGTTTCCAAAGTTATCAGCCCCAGCATTTT. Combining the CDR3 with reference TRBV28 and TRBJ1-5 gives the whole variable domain DVKVTQSSRYLVKRTGEKVFLECVQDMDHENMFWYRQDPGLGLRLIYFSYDVKMKEKGDIPEGYSVSREKKERFSLILESASTNQTSMYLCASSFQSYQPQHFGDGTRLSIL.

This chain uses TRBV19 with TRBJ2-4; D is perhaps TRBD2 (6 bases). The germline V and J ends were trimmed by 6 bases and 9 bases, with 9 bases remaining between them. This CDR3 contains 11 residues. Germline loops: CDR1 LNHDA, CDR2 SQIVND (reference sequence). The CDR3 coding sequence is TGTGCCAGTAGGCGGGACCGCATTCAGTACTTC. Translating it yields CASRRDRIQYF.

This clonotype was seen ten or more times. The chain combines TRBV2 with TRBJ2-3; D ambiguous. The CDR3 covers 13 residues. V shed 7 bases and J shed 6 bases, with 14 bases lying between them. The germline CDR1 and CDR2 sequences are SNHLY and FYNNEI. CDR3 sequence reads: CASNAQYRDTQYF. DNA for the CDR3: TGTGCCAGCAATGCCCAATACCGGGATACGCAGTATTTT.

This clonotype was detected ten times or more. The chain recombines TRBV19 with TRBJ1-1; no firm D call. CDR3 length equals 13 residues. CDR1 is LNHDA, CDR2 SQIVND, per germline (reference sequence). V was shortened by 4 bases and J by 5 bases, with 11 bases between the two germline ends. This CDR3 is CASSTPRGTEAFF. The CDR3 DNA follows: TGTGCCAGTAGTACCCCCCGCGGGACTGAAGCTTTCTTT.

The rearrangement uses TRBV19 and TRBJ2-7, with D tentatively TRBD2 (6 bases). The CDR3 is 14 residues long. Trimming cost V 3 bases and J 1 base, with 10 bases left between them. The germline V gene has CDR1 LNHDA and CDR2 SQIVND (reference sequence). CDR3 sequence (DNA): TGTGCCAGTAGTATCTCGGGAGAGTCCTACGAGCAGTACTTC. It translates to CASSISGESYEQYF.

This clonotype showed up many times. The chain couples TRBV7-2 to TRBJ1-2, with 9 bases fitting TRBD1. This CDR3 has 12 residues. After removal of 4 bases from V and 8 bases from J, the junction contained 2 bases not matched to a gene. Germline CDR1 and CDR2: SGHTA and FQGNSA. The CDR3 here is CASSWTGVGYTF. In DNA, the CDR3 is TGTGCCAGCAGCTGGACAGGGGTCGGCTACACCTTC. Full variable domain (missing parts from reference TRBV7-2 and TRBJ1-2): GAGVSQSPSNKVTEKGKDVELRCDPISGHTALYWYRQSLGQGLEFLIYFQGNSAPDKSGLPSDRFSAERTGGSVSTLTIQRTQQEDSAVYLCASSWTGVGYTFGSGTRLTVV.

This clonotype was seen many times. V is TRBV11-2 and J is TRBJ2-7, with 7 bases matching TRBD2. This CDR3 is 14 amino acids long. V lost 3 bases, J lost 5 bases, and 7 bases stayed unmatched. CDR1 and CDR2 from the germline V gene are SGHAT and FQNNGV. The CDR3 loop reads CASSFRGVGDEQYF. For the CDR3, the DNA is TGTGCCAGCAGCTTTCGGGGGGTCGGGGACGAGCAGTACTTC.

The CDR3 sequence is CASSLSAGGNTEAFF. The CDR3 bases are TGCGCCAGCAGCTTATCTGCCGGGGGCAACACTGAAGCTTTCTTT. V usage is TRBV5-1 and J usage is TRBJ1-1; tentatively, D is TRBD1 (6 bases). The V and J ends lost 2 bases and 2 bases respectively, with 13 bases between them. The germline CDR1 and CDR2 sequences are SGHRS and YFSETQ. The CDR3 consists of 15 residues. The variable domain in full, with the rest retrieved from reference TRBV5-1 and TRBJ1-1, is KAGVTQTPRYLIKTRGQQVTLSCSPISGHRSVSWYQQTPGQGLQFLFEYFSETQRNKGNFPGRFSGRQFSNSRSEMNVSTLELGDSALYLCASSLSAGGNTEAFFGQGTRLTVV.

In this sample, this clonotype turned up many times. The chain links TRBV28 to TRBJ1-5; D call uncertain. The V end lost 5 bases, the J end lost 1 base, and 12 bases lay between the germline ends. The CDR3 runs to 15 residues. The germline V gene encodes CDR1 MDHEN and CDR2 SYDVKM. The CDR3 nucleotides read TGTGCCAGCAGTCCCCCCCCGGGCAGCAATCAGCCCCAGCATTTT. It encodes CASSPPPGSNQPQHF. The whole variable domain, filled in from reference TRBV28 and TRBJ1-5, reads DVKVTQSSRYLVKRTGEKVFLECVQDMDHENMFWYRQDPGLGLRLIYFSYDVKMKEKGDIPEGYSVSREKKERFSLILESASTNQTSMYLCASSPPPGSNQPQHFGDGTRLSIL.

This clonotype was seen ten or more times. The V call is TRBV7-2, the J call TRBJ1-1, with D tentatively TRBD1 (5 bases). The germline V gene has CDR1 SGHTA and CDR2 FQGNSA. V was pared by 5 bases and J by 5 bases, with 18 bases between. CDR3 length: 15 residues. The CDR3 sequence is CASSQWGSGGTEAFF. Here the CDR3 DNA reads TGTGCCAGCAGCCAGTGGGGGTCTGGGGGAACTGAAGCTTTCTTT.

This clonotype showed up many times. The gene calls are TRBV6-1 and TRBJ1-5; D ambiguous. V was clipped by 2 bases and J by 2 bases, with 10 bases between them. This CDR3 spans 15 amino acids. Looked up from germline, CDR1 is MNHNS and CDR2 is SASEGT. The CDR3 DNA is TGTGCCAGCAGTGAACGACGGCAGGGCAATCAGCCCCAGCATTTT. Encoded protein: CASSERRQGNQPQHF.

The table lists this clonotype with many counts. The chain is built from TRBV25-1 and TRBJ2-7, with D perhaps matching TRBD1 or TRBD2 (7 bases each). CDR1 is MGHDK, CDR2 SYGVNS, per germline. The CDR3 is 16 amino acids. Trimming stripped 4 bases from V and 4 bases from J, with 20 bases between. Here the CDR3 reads CASSVTAGDRVYEQYF. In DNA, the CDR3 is TGTGCCAGCAGTGTAACGGCGGGAGACAGGGTGTACGAGCAGTACTTC.

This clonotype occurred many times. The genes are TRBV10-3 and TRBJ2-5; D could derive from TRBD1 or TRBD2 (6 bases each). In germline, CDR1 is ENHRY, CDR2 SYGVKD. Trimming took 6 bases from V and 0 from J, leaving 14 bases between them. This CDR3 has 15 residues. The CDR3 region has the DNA TGTGCCATCAGGGGGGGCGACACGTACCAAGAGACCCAGTACTTC. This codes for CAIRGGDTYQETQYF.

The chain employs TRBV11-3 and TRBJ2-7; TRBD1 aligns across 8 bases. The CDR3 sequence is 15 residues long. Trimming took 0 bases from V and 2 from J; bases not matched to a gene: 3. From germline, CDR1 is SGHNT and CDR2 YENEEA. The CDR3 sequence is CASSLEDRGPYEQYF. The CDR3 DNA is TGTGCCAGCAGCTTAGAAGACAGGGGTCCCTACGAGCAGTACTTC.

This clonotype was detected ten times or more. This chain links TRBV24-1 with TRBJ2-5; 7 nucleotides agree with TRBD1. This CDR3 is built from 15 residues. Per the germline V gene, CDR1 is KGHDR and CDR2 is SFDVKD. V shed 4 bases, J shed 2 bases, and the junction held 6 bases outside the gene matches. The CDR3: CATSEPRQGQETQYF. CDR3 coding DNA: TGTGCCACCAGTGAACCACGACAGGGACAAGAGACCCAGTACTTC.

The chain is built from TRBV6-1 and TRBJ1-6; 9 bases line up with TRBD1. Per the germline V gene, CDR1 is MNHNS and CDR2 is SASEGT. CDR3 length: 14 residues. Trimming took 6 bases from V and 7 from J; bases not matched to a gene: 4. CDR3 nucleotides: TGTGCCAGCAGGACGACAGGGGGAAATTCACCCCTCCACTTT. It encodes CASRTTGGNSPLHF.

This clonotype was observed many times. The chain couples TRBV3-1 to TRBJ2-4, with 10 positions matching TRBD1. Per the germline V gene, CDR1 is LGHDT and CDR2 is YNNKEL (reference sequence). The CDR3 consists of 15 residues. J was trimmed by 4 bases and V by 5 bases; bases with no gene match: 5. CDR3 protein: CASSSGQGGKNIQYF. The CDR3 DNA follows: TGTGCCAGCAGCTCAGGACAGGGGGGAAAAAACATTCAGTACTTC.

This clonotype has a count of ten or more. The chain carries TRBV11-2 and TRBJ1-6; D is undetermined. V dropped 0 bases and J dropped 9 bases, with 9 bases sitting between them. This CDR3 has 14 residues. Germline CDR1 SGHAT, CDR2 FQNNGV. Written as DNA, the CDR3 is TGTGCCAGCAGCTTAGATCATGACATTTCACCCCTCCACTTT. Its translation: CASSLDHDISPLHF.

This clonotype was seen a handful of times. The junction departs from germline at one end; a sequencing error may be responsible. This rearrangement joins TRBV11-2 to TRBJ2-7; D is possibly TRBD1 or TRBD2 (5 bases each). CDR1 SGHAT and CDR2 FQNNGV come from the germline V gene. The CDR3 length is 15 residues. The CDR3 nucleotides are TGTGCCAACAGCTTAGGGGTAGCGCGGACCTACGAGCAGTACTTC. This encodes CANSLGVARTYEQYF.

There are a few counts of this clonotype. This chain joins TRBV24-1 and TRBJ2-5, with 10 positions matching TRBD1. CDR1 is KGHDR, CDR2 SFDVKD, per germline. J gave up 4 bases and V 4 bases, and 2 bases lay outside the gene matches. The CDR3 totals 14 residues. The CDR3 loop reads CATSERTGGETQYF. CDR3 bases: TGTGCCACCAGTGAAAGGACAGGGGGAGAGACCCAGTACTTC.

The CDR3 region is CASSALAGVGEQYF. The CDR3 coding sequence is TGTGCCAGCAGCGCCTTAGCGGGAGTTGGCGAGCAGTACTTC. V usage is TRBV7-2 and J usage is TRBJ2-7, with 9 bases fitting TRBD2. The CDR3 sequence is 14 residues long. V lost 5 bases to trimming and J lost 6 bases; unmatched junction nucleotides: 8. Germline V lookup: CDR1 SGHTA, CDR2 FQGNSA.